This entry lists 23 T cell receptor beta chains sequenced from one sample in a study of blood T cell repertoires in COVID-19. Data came from immunoSEQ multiplex PCR; TCRdb stores just in-frame clones and leaves some out. This table has tens of thousands of clones, around 86% appearing once. The sample consisted of peripheral blood. All receptors come from a human donor in a cohort sampled during active COVID-19.

The rearrangement uses TRBV6-5 and TRBJ1-2; the match to TRBD1 covers 7 bases. J gave up 1 base and V 6 bases, and 8 bases lay outside the gene matches. The CDR3 is 15 residues long. Germline V gene sequence: CDR1 MNHEY, CDR2 SVGAGI. The CDR3 loop is CASRPQGKSNYGYTF. In nucleotides, the CDR3 is TGTGCCAGCAGACCACAGGGGAAGAGTAACTATGGCTACACCTTC.

V usage is TRBV24-1 and J usage is TRBJ2-3; tentative D call: TRBD2 (5 bases). This CDR3 has 16 amino acids. The V gene lost 4 bases and the J gene lost 3 bases, with 16 bases spanning the gap. Germline CDR1 is KGHDR and CDR2 is SFDVKD. CDR3 nucleotide sequence: TGTGCCACCAGTGACCGACCCCGAGGGCCGACAGATACGCAGTATTTT. This sequence encodes CATSDRPRGPTDTQYF.

In this sample, this clone turned up once. The V gene is TRBV4-2, the J gene TRBJ2-3; D unresolved. This CDR3 contains 13 residues. The V and J ends lost 3 bases and 6 bases respectively, with 10 bases between them. CDR1 LGHNA and CDR2 YNFKEQ come from the germline V gene. The CDR3 DNA is TGTGCCAGCAGCCAGGATTCAGGCGATACGCAGTATTTT. Translating gives CASSQDSGDTQYF.

The rearrangement uses TRBV28 and TRBJ1-6, with unresolved D. Germline CDR1 is MDHEN and CDR2 is SYDVKM. Trimming stripped 6 bases from V and 10 bases from J, with 13 bases between. The CDR3 runs 13 residues. The CDR3 DNA follows: TGTGCCAGCAGGGGCACCGTCGTCTCACCCCTCCACTTT. Amino acids: CASRGTVVSPLHF.

The chain uses TRBV18 and TRBJ2-1, with 12 bases identical to TRBD2. J gave up 6 bases and V 3 bases, and 3 bases lay outside the gene matches. This CDR3 has 15 residues. Germline CDR1 is KGHSH and CDR2 is LQKENI. CDR3 residues: CASSPVLAGGNEQFF. The CDR3, as DNA: TGTGCCAGCTCACCCGTACTAGCGGGAGGCAATGAGCAGTTCTTC.

The V gene is TRBV4-1, the J gene TRBJ2-7, with 13 bases aligning to TRBD2. Germline CDR1 is MGHRA and CDR2 is YSYEKL. The CDR3 sequence is 16 residues long. After removal of 5 bases from V and 6 bases from J, the junction contained 10 bases not matched to a gene. CDR3 sequence reads: CASSDGRTSGSFEQYF. The CDR3 DNA is TGCGCCAGCAGCGACGGAAGGACTAGCGGGAGTTTCGAGCAGTACTTC.

The rearrangement links TRBV7-3 to TRBJ1-1; 10 nucleotides line up with TRBD1. CDR1 SGHTA and CDR2 FQGTGA come from the germline V gene. CDR3 length equals 14 residues. The junction had 5 bases not matched to a gene; V was cut back by 3 bases and J by 7 bases. The CDR3 DNA follows: TGTGCCAGCAGCTTTGGGGGACAGGGGCTTGAAGCTTTCTTT. Its protein product is CASSFGGQGLEAFF.

This clone has a handful of counts. The chain employs TRBV28 and TRBJ1-3, with 9 bases that match TRBD1. Trimming at V came to 6 bases and at J to 4 bases, leaving 7 bases not matched to a gene. Germline-derived CDR1 and CDR2 are MDHEN and SYDVKM. The CDR3 runs to 15 residues. Here the CDR3 DNA reads TGTGCCAGCAGGACAGGGGGGATGGGAGGAAACACCATATATTTT. Its protein is CASRTGGMGGNTIYF.

The chain uses TRBV30 and TRBJ1-3; maybe TRBD1 (5 bases). The germline V gene has CDR1 GTSNPN and CDR2 SVGIG (reference sequence). The V gene lost 0 bases and the J gene lost 2 bases, with 8 bases spanning the gap. The CDR3 is made up of 14 amino acids. The CDR3 loop is CAWSVSRAGNTIYF. The CDR3 coding sequence is TGTGCCTGGAGTGTCAGCAGGGCTGGAAACACCATATATTTT. Full variable domain (remainder filled in from reference TRBV30 and TRBJ1-3): SQTIHQWPATLVQPVGSPLSLECTVEGTSNPNLYWYRQAAGRGLQLLFYSVGIGQISSEVPQNLSASRPQDRQFILSSKKLLLSDSGFYLCAWSVSRAGNTIYFGEGSWLTVV.

The gene calls are TRBV18 and TRBJ1-1, with a weak D call TRBD1 (6 bases). The length of the CDR3 is 14 residues. V was clipped by 5 bases and J by 4 bases, with 14 bases between them. The germline CDR1 and CDR2 sequences are KGHSH and LQKENI. Here the CDR3 reads CASSSIQGSTEAFF. The CDR3 DNA reads TGTGCCAGCTCATCGATACAGGGCAGCACTGAAGCTTTCTTT.

The chain combines TRBV19 with TRBJ2-7, with 8 bases that match TRBD1. The CDR3 has 11 amino acids. Germline loops: CDR1 LNHDA, CDR2 SQIVND (reference sequence). The V and J ends lost 10 bases and 3 bases, in that order; junction bases with no gene match: 2. CDR3 sequence (DNA): TGTGCCACCGGACAGGGCTACGAGCAGTACTTC. Translation: CATGQGYEQYF.

The chain combines TRBV19 with TRBJ1-2; no clear D gene. Germline assignment: CDR1 LNHDA and CDR2 SQIVND (reference sequence). Trimming cost V 5 bases and J 4 bases, with 14 bases left between them. This CDR3 is 14 amino acids long. DNA of the CDR3: TGTGCCAGTAGTGACTCCACCCGGTTCTATGGCTACACCTTC. Translated, it gives CASSDSTRFYGYTF.

The CDR3 bases are TGTGCCAGCAGTCCCCTTAGGGGTGGCTACACCTTC. It specifies CASSPLRGGYTF. The chain combines TRBV6-5 with TRBJ1-2, with D perhaps matching TRBD1 (5 bases). Trimming cost V 5 bases and J 7 bases, with 11 bases left between them. Germline assignment: CDR1 MNHEY and CDR2 SVGAGI. CDR3 size: 12 residues.

This chain connects TRBV11-2 to TRBJ2-7; D is undetermined. The germline gives CDR1 SGHAT, CDR2 FQNNGV. There are 15 residues in the CDR3. V lost 0 bases to trimming and J lost 3 bases, with 12 bases between them. CDR3: CASSLDLARNYEQYF. CDR3 nucleotides: TGTGCCAGCAGCTTAGATCTTGCCAGGAACTACGAGCAGTACTTC.

The chain links TRBV29-1 to TRBJ1-2, with 9 bases matching TRBD1. Germline CDR1 is SQVTM and CDR2 is ANQGSEA. CDR3 length equals 14 residues. The V segment lost 6 bases and the J segment 5 bases; nucleotides outside the gene matches: 10. CDR3 sequence: CSVVETGGAYGYTF. The DNA for the CDR3 is TGCAGCGTCGTGGAGACAGGGGGGGCGTATGGCTACACCTTC.

V is TRBV19 and J is TRBJ1-2; 7 bases are shared with TRBD1. V trimming: 7 bases; J trimming: 0 bases; junction bases outside the gene matches: 8. In germline, CDR1 is LNHDA, CDR2 SQIVND (reference sequence). This CDR3 contains 15 residues. The CDR3 loop reads CASTTGVGPNYGYTF. The DNA of the CDR3 is TGTGCCAGTACAACAGGGGTTGGCCCTAACTATGGCTACACCTTC.

This chain joins TRBV4-2 and TRBJ1-4, with 8 bases that match TRBD1. CDR1 is LGHNA, CDR2 YNFKEQ, per germline. V gave up 3 bases and J gave up 5 bases; unmatched junction bases: 5. The CDR3 covers 15 residues. The CDR3 DNA follows: TGTGCCAGCAGCCAGGCCGGGACAGGAAATGAAAAACTGTTTTTT. Translating gives CASSQAGTGNEKLFF.

This chain links TRBV15 with TRBJ1-5; tentative D call: TRBD1 (5 bases). Germline V gives CDR1 LNHNV, CDR2 YYDKDF (reference sequence). The CDR3 has 16 residues. Trimming took off 0 bases at V and 0 bases at J, with 9 bases between the two ends. In DNA, the CDR3 is TGTGCCACCAGCAGAGAAGGGGCGTCTAGCAATCAGCCCCAGCATTTT. Its protein is CATSREGASSNQPQHF.

The genes are TRBV28 and TRBJ2-5, with D possibly being TRBD2 (6 bases). The V gene's germline CDR1 is MDHEN and CDR2 SYDVKM. V lost 11 bases, J lost 5 bases, and 18 bases lay in between. The CDR3 loop spans 13 amino acids. The CDR3 loop is CALGGAGWETQYF. In nucleotides, the CDR3 is TGTGCCTTGGGAGGAGCAGGGTGGGAGACCCAGTACTTC.

The chain is built from TRBV11-3 and TRBJ2-5; 9 nucleotides line up with TRBD2. V was pared by 1 base and J by 4 bases, with 4 bases of the junction left unmatched. This CDR3 has 15 amino acids. Per germline, CDR1 SGHNT and CDR2 YENEEA. The CDR3 coding sequence is TGTGCCAGCAGCTTAGTAAGCGGGAGGAGAGAGACCCAGTACTTC. It specifies CASSLVSGRRETQYF.

This chain joins TRBV10-1 and TRBJ2-3; 8 bases map to TRBD2. The CDR3 length is 15 residues. Germline lookup yields CDR1 WNHNN and CDR2 SYGVQD (reference sequence). The V and J ends lost 2 bases and 0 bases, in that order; junction bases with no gene match: 1. DNA of the CDR3: TGCGCCAGCAGTGAGGCTAGCGGGAGCACAGATACGCAGTATTTT. The encoded protein is CASSEASGSTDTQYF.

A few counts support this clone. The chain combines TRBV12-3 or TRBV12-4 with TRBJ2-7, with no clear D. V dropped 5 bases and J dropped 4 bases, with 6 bases sitting between them. There are 11 residues in the CDR3. CDR3 amino acids: CASSPRYEQYF. CDR3 DNA: TGTGCCAGCAGTCCCCGTTACGAGCAGTACTTC.

This clone was found once. The chain carries TRBV11-2 and TRBJ1-1, with D perhaps matching TRBD1 (5 bases). V lost 3 bases to trimming and J lost 0 bases, with 14 bases between them. Germline V CDR1 and CDR2: SGHAT, FQNNGV. This CDR3 region has 16 residues. CDR3 bases: TGTGCCAGCAGCTTTTATGGGACTGCATTGAACACTGAAGCTTTCTTT. Protein: CASSFYGTALNTEAFF.